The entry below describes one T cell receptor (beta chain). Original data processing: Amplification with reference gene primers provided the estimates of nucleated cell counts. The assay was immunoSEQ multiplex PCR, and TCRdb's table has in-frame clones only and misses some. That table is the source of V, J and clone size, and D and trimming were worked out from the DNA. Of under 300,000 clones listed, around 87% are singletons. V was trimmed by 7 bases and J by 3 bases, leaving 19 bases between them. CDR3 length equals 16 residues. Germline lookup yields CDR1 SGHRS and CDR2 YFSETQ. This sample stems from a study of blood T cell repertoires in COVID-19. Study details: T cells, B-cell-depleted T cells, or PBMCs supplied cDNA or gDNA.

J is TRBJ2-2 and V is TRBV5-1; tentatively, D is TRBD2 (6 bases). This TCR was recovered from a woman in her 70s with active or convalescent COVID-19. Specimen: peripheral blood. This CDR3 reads CASFRPGLRDTGELFF. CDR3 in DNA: TGCGCCAGCTTTCGTCCGGGACTGAGGGACACCGGGGAGCTGTTTTTT.